One and the same sample provided the 31 T cell receptor beta chains below, sequenced in a study of response to subunit inactivated influenza vaccine. Via MiXCR, TCRdb re-called the RT-PCR reads, giving one row per CDR3 protein. The sample shows 450,000 to 500,000 distinct CDR3 sequences, around 9.9% of them seen only once. Sequencing was performed on PBMCs from blood, taken more than 35 days after vaccination. These receptors were taken from a man aged 50 to 60 who received an inactivated influenza vaccine.

Details on this clonotype: A single base separates this from a much larger clone, so it may be a read error. V usage is TRBV20-1 and J usage is TRBJ2-1, with 7 bases aligning to TRBD2. Trimming removed 5 bases from V and 8 bases from J; junction bases left unmatched: 12. This CDR3 has 14 amino acids. Germline assignment: CDR1 DFQATT and CDR2 SNEGSKA (reference sequence). In nucleotides, the CDR3 is TGCAGTGCTCCTAAATGGGAGGGTAGGGATGAGCAGTTCTTC. This encodes CSAPKWEGRDEQFF.

CDR3 DNA: TGCAGTGCTAGGGGACTAGTTCCCTACGAGCAGTACTTC. Its protein is CSARGLVPYEQYF. This rearrangement joins TRBV20-1 to TRBJ2-7; 8 positions match TRBD2. There are 13 residues in the CDR3. The V gene's germline CDR1 is DFQATT and CDR2 SNEGSKA (reference sequence). J gave up 2 bases and V 3 bases, and 3 bases lay outside the gene matches.

This clonotype was found many times. The chain couples TRBV5-1 to TRBJ1-1; D is unclear. Germline CDR1 and CDR2: SGHRS and YFSETQ. V lost 0 bases to trimming and J lost 1 base, with 7 bases between them. CDR3 length: 14 amino acids. CDR3: CASSLVAGNTEAFF. The CDR3 DNA is TGCGCCAGCAGCTTGGTGGCAGGGAACACTGAAGCTTTCTTT.

The chain's CDR3 is CSAASGTHSYEQYF. CDR3 DNA sequence: TGCAGTGCTGCGTCCGGGACTCACTCCTACGAGCAGTACTTC. The chain combines TRBV20-1 with TRBJ2-7; a possible D gene is TRBD2 (6 bases). CDR1 and CDR2 (germline): DFQATT, SNEGSKA (reference sequence). V was pared by 5 bases and J by 0 bases, with 14 bases between. The CDR3 consists of 14 residues.

This clonotype has at least ten counts. CDR3 in DNA: TGTGCCAGCAGCCTCTATGACAGGGACAACTACGAGCAGTACTTC. This translates into CASSLYDRDNYEQYF. The chain carries TRBV5-6 and TRBJ2-7; 7 nucleotides match TRBD1. Trimming removed 4 bases from V and 3 bases from J; junction bases left unmatched: 10. Germline V CDR1 and CDR2: SGHDT, YYEEEE. The CDR3 length is 15 residues.

The chain carries TRBV28 and TRBJ2-6; D is ambiguous. The CDR3 loop spans 16 amino acids. CDR1 is MDHEN, CDR2 SYDVKM, per germline. V was cut by 5 bases and J by 2 bases, with 13 bases left in between. CDR3 in DNA: TGTGCCAGCAGTATAGGACCGAAACCTGGGGCCAACGTCCTGACTTTC. It codes for CASSIGPKPGANVLTF.

This clonotype was detected only a few times. The chain is built from TRBV20-1 and TRBJ1-1; D is undetermined. V dropped 6 bases and J dropped 12 bases, with 8 bases sitting between them. Looked up from germline, CDR1 is DFQATT and CDR2 is SNEGSKA (reference sequence). The CDR3 is 8 residues long. CDR3 coding DNA: TGCAGTGCCAGTTTTCCTTTCTTT. This sequence encodes CSASFPFF.

The rearrangement uses TRBV6-1 and TRBJ2-7; D not certain. Germline V CDR1 and CDR2: MNHNS, SASEGT. V was trimmed by 6 bases and J by 0 bases, leaving 12 bases between them. There are 14 residues in the CDR3. CDR3 nucleotides: TGTGCCAGCAGACGAGGACGGAGCTCCTACGAGCAGTACTTC. Translated: CASRRGRSSYEQYF.

The chain has TRBV18 and TRBJ2-7; TRBD1 matches 12 bases. V lost 0 bases to trimming and J lost 7 bases; unmatched junction nucleotides: 7. The CDR3 has 16 amino acids. Germline-derived CDR1 and CDR2 are KGHSH and LQKENI. The CDR3: CASSPPPGQGAREQYF. The DNA of the CDR3 is TGTGCCAGCTCACCACCGCCGGGACAGGGGGCGCGGGAGCAGTACTTC. Combining the CDR3 with reference TRBV18 and TRBJ2-7 gives the whole variable domain NAGVMQNPRHLVRRRGQEARLRCSPMKGHSHVYWYRQLPEEGLKFMVYLQKENIIDESGMPKERFSAEFPKEGPSILRIQQVVRGDSAAYFCASSPPPGQGAREQYFGPGTRLTVT.

This clonotype showed up just a few times. This rearrangement joins TRBV28 to TRBJ1-5, with 7 nucleotides matching TRBD1. CDR1 and CDR2 (germline): MDHEN, SYDVKM. There are 15 residues in the CDR3. The ends lost 6 bases at V and 3 bases at J; junction bases unmatched: 8. CDR3 sequence (DNA): TGTGCCAGCAGCCCCGCAGGGGGAATCAATCAGCCCCAGCATTTT. Its protein product is CASSPAGGINQPQHF.

The chain couples TRBV9 to TRBJ2-3; 11 bases are a match to TRBD2. The CDR3 is made up of 15 amino acids. The V gene end was trimmed by 3 bases and the J gene end by 5 bases; junction bases not matched to a gene: 5. Germline-derived CDR1 and CDR2 are SGDLS and YYNGEE. CDR3 coding DNA: TGTGCCAGCAGCGAACATGGGACTAGCGGAGATACGCAGTATTTT. As protein: CASSEHGTSGDTQYF. The variable domain in full, with the rest retrieved from reference TRBV9 and TRBJ2-3, is DSGVTQTPKHLITATGQRVTLRCSPRSGDLSVYWYQQSLDQGLQFLIQYYNGEERAKGNILERFSAQQFPDLHSELNLSSLELGDSALYFCASSEHGTSGDTQYFGPGTRLTVL.

In this sample, this clonotype turned up many times. CDR3 loop: CASSFREAHEQYF. The DNA of the CDR3 is TGTGCCAGCAGCTTTAGGGAGGCCCACGAGCAGTACTTC. The V and J genes are TRBV7-2 and TRBJ2-7, with D perhaps TRBD2 (6 bases). The CDR3 has 13 amino acids. Trimming removed 3 bases at V and 5 bases at J, with 11 bases between. CDR1 and CDR2 from the germline V gene are SGHTA and FQGNSA.

This clonotype was observed a handful of times. V and J are TRBV5-1 and TRBJ2-7, with D unresolved. The V gene lost 0 bases and the J gene lost 3 bases, with 10 bases spanning the gap. Germline lookup yields CDR1 SGHRS and CDR2 YFSETQ. This CDR3 contains 14 residues. In nucleotides, the CDR3 is TGCGCCAGCAGCTTGGCATCCGTGATCTACGAGCAGTACTTC. It specifies CASSLASVIYEQYF.

The chain links TRBV18 to TRBJ2-1; 10 bases match TRBD1. Germline trimming cut 4 bases from V and 5 bases from J; bases unmatched to any gene: 8. The CDR3 covers 16 residues. Germline assignment: CDR1 KGHSH and CDR2 LQKENI. The CDR3 loop reads CASSLGQGVTHNEQFF. The CDR3 DNA reads as TGTGCCAGCTCACTTGGACAGGGGGTGACACACAATGAGCAGTTCTTC.

The rearrangement joins TRBV5-1 to TRBJ2-3; D may be TRBD2 (5 bases). The V gene lost 0 bases and the J gene lost 2 bases, with 13 bases spanning the gap. Germline lookup yields CDR1 SGHRS and CDR2 YFSETQ. The CDR3 runs to 16 residues. This chain's CDR3 is CASSLGRGSSTDTQYF. The CDR3 coding sequence is TGCGCCAGCAGCTTGGGCCGGGGATCCTCCACAGATACGCAGTATTTT.

This clonotype occurred a few times. The rearrangement uses TRBV6-6 and TRBJ2-1, with D tentatively TRBD1 (6 bases). The V gene's germline CDR1 is MNHNY and CDR2 SVGAGI (reference sequence). Trimming removed 6 bases at V and 5 bases at J, with 11 bases between. CDR3 length equals 13 residues. Written as DNA, the CDR3 is TGTGCCAGCAGATCGGACAGCAACAATGAGCAGTTCTTC. It specifies CASRSDSNNEQFF.

The chain recombines TRBV12-3 or TRBV12-4 with TRBJ1-1, with unresolved D. V lost 6 bases, J lost 7 bases, and 15 bases lay in between. The CDR3 is 13 amino acids. CDR3 coding DNA: TGTGCCAGCAGCCCTCTCGGCAAGGGTGAAGCTTTCTTT. Translated: CASSPLGKGEAFF.

Many counts were recorded for this clonotype. The chain links TRBV12-3 or TRBV12-4 to TRBJ1-5; 7 nucleotides align to TRBD1. CDR3 length: 14 amino acids. Unmatched junction bases numbered 6, after V lost 5 bases and J lost 5 bases. CDR3 in amino acids: CASSHDRVHQPQHF. CDR3 sequence (DNA): TGTGCCAGCAGTCACGACAGGGTACATCAGCCCCAGCATTTT.

A word on this clonotype: A much larger clone differs by one base, so this may be a read error. CDR3 sequence reads: CASSRTGQTVAFF. As DNA, the CDR3 is TGCGCCAGCAGCCGAACGGGACAAACTGTAGCTTTCTTT. V gene TRBV4-3 combines with J gene TRBJ1-1; tentative D call: TRBD1 (6 bases). The CDR3 sequence is 13 residues long. Germline V gene sequence: CDR1 LGHNA, CDR2 YSLEER.

The chain employs TRBV28 and TRBJ1-2, with D perhaps matching TRBD1 (6 bases). The germline V gene encodes CDR1 MDHEN and CDR2 SYDVKM. This CDR3 contains 14 residues. Between the trimmed V and J ends, which lost 7 bases and 4 bases, there was a span of 16 bases. Written as DNA, the CDR3 is TGTGCCAGCACTGGTATAATCAGGGGCTATGGCTACACCTTC. It translates to CASTGIIRGYGYTF.

The V and J genes are TRBV7-9 and TRBJ1-6; D is perhaps TRBD1 (6 bases). The CDR3 consists of 14 residues. Germline-derived CDR1 and CDR2 are SEHNR and FQNEAQ (reference sequence). With 2 bases removed from V and 5 bases from J, the gap between germline ends came to 7 bases. The CDR3 loop reads CASSLWDNNSPLHF. In nucleotides, the CDR3 is TGTGCCAGCAGCTTATGGGACAATAATTCACCCCTCCACTTT.

Many counts were recorded for this clonotype. The chain combines TRBV6-2 or TRBV6-3 with TRBJ2-4; D not resolved. CDR3 length: 20 amino acids. Trimming pared 0 bases from V and 0 bases from J, leaving 21 bases between. Germline V lookup: CDR1 MNHEY, CDR2 SVGEGT. The DNA of the CDR3 is TGTGCCAGCAGTTACTCAATCAGCCCCCGACAAGGATTAGCCAAAAACATTCAGTACTTC. It yields the protein CASSYSISPRQGLAKNIQYF.

This clonotype showed up just a few times. This sequence joins TRBV9 and TRBJ1-1; D might be TRBD1 (6 bases). The CDR3 extends over 15 amino acids. CDR1 is SGDLS, CDR2 YYNGEE, per germline. V was cut by 2 bases and J by 3 bases, with 14 bases left in between. CDR3 sequence: CASSVWDTGDTEAFF. In DNA form, the CDR3 reads TGTGCCAGCAGCGTTTGGGACACAGGTGACACTGAAGCTTTCTTT.

The chain links TRBV20-1 to TRBJ1-1, with D unresolved. The CDR3 sequence is 14 residues long. Germline CDR1 and CDR2: DFQATT and SNEGSKA (reference sequence). V was trimmed by 0 bases and J by 2 bases, leaving 10 bases between them. CDR3 sequence: CSARDPGRNTEAFF. The CDR3 DNA follows: TGCAGTGCTAGAGATCCGGGCCGCAACACTGAAGCTTTCTTT.

V usage is TRBV5-1 and J usage is TRBJ2-2; D is ambiguous. With 9 bases removed from V and 8 bases from J, the gap between germline ends came to 17 bases. This CDR3 contains 13 residues. Germline V gene sequence: CDR1 SGHRS, CDR2 YFSETQ. The CDR3 DNA reads TGCGCCACCGCGACATCCCCTTCTGGGGAGCTGTTTTTT. Translation gives CATATSPSGELFF.

This clonotype was picked up many times. V usage is TRBV20-1 and J usage is TRBJ1-5; D gene uncertain. CDR1 is DFQATT, CDR2 SNEGSKA, per germline (reference sequence). The CDR3 covers 14 residues. The V gene lost 5 bases and the J gene lost 0 bases, with 11 bases spanning the gap. The CDR3 DNA follows: TGCAGTGCTGCCGCGGCACTTAGCAATCAGCCCCAGCATTTT. Its translation is CSAAAALSNQPQHF.

This clonotype was picked up many times. The chain uses TRBV7-3 and TRBJ2-3; 8 nucleotides agree with TRBD2. Germline V gives CDR1 SGHTA, CDR2 FQGTGA. J gave up 7 bases and V 6 bases, and 6 bases lay outside the gene matches. The CDR3 is 13 residues long. The DNA for the CDR3 is TGTGCCAGCAGGTCGAGCGGGAGTTATACGCAGTATTTT. It specifies CASRSSGSYTQYF.

This clonotype appeared a few times. The chain links TRBV7-2 to TRBJ2-3, with 8 bases matching TRBD2. The V segment lost 2 bases and the J segment 3 bases; nucleotides outside the gene matches: 7. Per the germline V gene, CDR1 is SGHTA and CDR2 is FQGNSA. This CDR3 is 16 amino acids long. The CDR3 nucleotides read TGTGCCAGCAGCTTAACGTCTAGCGGGCTAACAGATACGCAGTATTTT. This encodes CASSLTSSGLTDTQYF.

This clonotype was counted a few times. V is TRBV6-5 and J is TRBJ1-2; 12 bases align to TRBD1. J gave up 8 bases and V 0 bases, and 7 bases lay outside the gene matches. The CDR3 runs 16 residues. Per germline, CDR1 MNHEY and CDR2 SVGAGI. Written as DNA, the CDR3 is TGTGCCAGCAGTTACTCGACCGGGACAGGGGGCGGAGGCTACACCTTC. Its translation: CASSYSTGTGGGGYTF.

The chain has TRBV6-2 or TRBV6-3 and TRBJ2-1, with 7 bases matching TRBD1. Per the germline V gene, CDR1 is MNHEY and CDR2 is SVGEGT. V shed 5 bases and J 10 bases; nucleotides not matched to a gene: 5. The CDR3 contains 12 residues. DNA for the CDR3: TGTGCCAGCAGTCACCCGGACAGGGAGCAGTTCTTC. Protein: CASSHPDREQFF.

This clonotype showed up just a few times. The chain employs TRBV5-6 and TRBJ1-3; D not certain. This CDR3 is built from 12 residues. Per germline, CDR1 SGHDT and CDR2 YYEEEE. Deletions cut 4 bases from V and 4 bases from J, with 6 bases between. CDR3 sequence: CASSPGGNTIYF. CDR3 DNA: TGTGCCAGCAGCCCTGGGGGAAACACCATATATTTT.